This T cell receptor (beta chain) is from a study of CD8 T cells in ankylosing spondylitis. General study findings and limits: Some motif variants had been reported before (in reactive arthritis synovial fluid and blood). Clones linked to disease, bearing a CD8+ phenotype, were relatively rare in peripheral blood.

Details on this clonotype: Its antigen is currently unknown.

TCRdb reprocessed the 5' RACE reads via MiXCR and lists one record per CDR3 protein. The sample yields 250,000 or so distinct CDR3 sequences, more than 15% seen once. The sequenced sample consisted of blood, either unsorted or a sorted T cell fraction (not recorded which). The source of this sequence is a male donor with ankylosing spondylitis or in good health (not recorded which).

The CDR3 here is CAISDHHSGSYNEQFF. The CDR3 DNA follows: TGTGCCATCAGTGATCATCATAGCGGGAGCTACAATGAGCAGTTCTTC. J is TRBJ2-1 and V is TRBV10-3; the match to TRBD2 covers 9 bases. The CDR3 covers 16 residues. Trimming took 3 bases from V and 3 from J; bases not matched to a gene: 6. Germline CDR1 and CDR2: ENHRY and SYGVKD.